This T cell receptor beta chain was identified in a study of control samples from healthy donors and cancer patients. This clone was observed a single time. Germline values: CDR1 SGHRS, CDR2 YFSETQ. CDR3 size: 15 residues. V trimming: 1 base; J trimming: 8 bases; junction bases outside the gene matches: 7. Repertoires were generated with immunoSEQ multiplex PCR, while TCRdb's copy carries only in-frame clones and drops some. This table holds roughly 25,000 clones, roughly 91% found once. The receptor was isolated from a middle-aged man with lung cancer. Sample: PBMCs. The chain joins TRBV5-1 to TRBJ1-4, with 8 bases lining up with TRBD1. Here the CDR3 reads CASSLTGTGGEKLFF. The CDR3, as DNA: TGCGCCAGCAGCTTGACCGGGACAGGTGGGGAAAAACTGTTTTTT. Variable domain in full (rest from reference TRBV5-1 and TRBJ1-4): KAGVTQTPRYLIKTRGQQVTLSCSPISGHRSVSWYQQTPGQGLQFLFEYFSETQRNKGNFPGRFSGRQFSNSRSEMNVSTLELGDSALYLCASSLTGTGGEKLFFGSGTQLSVL.